The sequence of this TCR beta chain was determined in a study of CD8 T cells in ankylosing spondylitis. Library preparation for TCR beta used quantitative 5'-RACE with molecular barcodes. TCRdb reprocessed the 5' RACE reads with MiXCR, giving one entry per CDR3 protein. The sample lists around 140,000 distinct CDR3 sequences, 15% to 20% occurring once. Whole-study findings and limits: Several highly homologous variants made up a TCR beta motif that seemed to typify ankylosing spondylitis blood.

Comment on this clonotype: Its antigen is undetermined.

This CDR3 spans 13 amino acids. Germline CDR1 and CDR2: SGHDT and YYEEEE. Trimming took 0 bases from V and 5 from J, leaving 7 bases between them. The receptor was derived from a male donor with ankylosing spondylitis. The V gene is TRBV5-6, the J gene TRBJ2-3, with D possibly TRBD2 on 5 matching bases. Sequencing was performed on blood, either unsorted or a sorted T cell fraction (not recorded which). CDR3: CASSLGGLDTQYF. DNA for the CDR3: TGTGCCAGCAGCTTGGGCGGGTTAGATACGCAGTATTTT.